A single T cell receptor beta chain is shown here with its context. Its antigen is not identified. This specimen comes from a study of vaccination effects on CD4 cells after COVID-19. In the study overall: Post-vaccine specimens arrived a median 72 days past the second dose.

The CDR3 extends over 12 amino acids. The V gene lost 5 bases and the J gene lost 11 bases, with 13 bases spanning the gap. Antigen-specific CD4+ T cell clonotypes were called by their expansion after viral peptide-pool culture in ViraFEST. The authors isolated CD4+ T cells after around 9 days of culture. Subjects were given two BNT162b2 or mRNA-1273 vaccine doses. At days 3 and 7, half of the medium was exchanged for IL-2 medium. Data came from immunoSEQ multiplex PCR; TCRdb stores just in-frame clones and leaves some out. Here the sample spans approximately 25,000 clones, almost 70% being singletons.

The receptor was derived from a human donor who received a COVID-19 vaccine. The input for sequencing was CD4+ T cells from PBMCs cultured with SARS-CoV-2 spike peptides, taken after COVID-19 vaccination. The V and J genes are TRBV12-3 or TRBV12-4 and TRBJ2-1; D gene ambiguous. CDR3 sequence reads: CASSTRTGKQFF. The CDR3 DNA follows: TGTGCCAGCAGTACCCGCACCGGCAAGCAGTTCTTC.